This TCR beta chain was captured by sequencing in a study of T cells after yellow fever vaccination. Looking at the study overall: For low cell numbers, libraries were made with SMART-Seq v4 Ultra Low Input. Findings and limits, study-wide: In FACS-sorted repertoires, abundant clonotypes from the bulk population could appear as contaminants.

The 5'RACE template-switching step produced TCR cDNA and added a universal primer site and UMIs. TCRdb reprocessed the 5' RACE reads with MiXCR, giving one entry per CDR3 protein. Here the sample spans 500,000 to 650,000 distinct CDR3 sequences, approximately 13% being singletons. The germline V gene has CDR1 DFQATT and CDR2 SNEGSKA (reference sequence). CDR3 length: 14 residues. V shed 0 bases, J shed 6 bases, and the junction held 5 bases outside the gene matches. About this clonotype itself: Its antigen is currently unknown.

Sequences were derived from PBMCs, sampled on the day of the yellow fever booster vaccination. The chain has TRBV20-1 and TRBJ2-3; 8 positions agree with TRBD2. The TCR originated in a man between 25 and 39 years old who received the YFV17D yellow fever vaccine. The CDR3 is CSAREVAGYDTQYF. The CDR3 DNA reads TGCAGTGCTAGAGAAGTAGCGGGGTACGATACGCAGTATTTT.